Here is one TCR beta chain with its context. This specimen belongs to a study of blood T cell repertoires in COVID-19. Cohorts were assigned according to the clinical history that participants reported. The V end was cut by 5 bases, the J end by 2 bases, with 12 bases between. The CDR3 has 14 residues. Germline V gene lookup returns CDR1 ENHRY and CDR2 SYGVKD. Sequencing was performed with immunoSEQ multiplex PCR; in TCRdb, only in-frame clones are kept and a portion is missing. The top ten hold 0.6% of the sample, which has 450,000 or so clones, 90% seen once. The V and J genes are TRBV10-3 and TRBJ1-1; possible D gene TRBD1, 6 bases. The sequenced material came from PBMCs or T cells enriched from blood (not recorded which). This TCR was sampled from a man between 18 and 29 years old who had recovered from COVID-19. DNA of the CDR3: TGTGCCATCAGTTCCCAGGGGTTCAACACTGAAGCTTTCTTT. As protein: CAISSQGFNTEAFF.